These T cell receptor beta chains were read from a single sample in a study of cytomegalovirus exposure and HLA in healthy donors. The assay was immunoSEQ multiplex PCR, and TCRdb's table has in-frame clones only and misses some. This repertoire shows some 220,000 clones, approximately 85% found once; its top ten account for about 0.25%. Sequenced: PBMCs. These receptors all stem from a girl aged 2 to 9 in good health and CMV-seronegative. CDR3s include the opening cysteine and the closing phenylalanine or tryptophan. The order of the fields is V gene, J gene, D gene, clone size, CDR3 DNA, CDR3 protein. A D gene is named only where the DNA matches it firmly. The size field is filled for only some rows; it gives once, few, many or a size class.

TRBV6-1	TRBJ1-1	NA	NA	TGTGCCAGCAATATGGGGAAAGGGGGGAACACTGAAGCTTTCTTT	CASNMGKGGNTEAFF
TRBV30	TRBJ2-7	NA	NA	TGTGCCTGGAGCTGGGACACCTCCTACGAGCAGTACTTC	CAWSWDTSYEQYF
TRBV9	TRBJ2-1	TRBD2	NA	TGTGCCAGCAGCGTAGCTACTAGCGGGGGGGCCGGGGATGAGCAGTTCTTC	CASSVATSGGAGDEQFF
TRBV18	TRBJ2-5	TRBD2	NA	TGTGCCAGCTCACCATGGGGGACTAGCGGGGGCTTATTCCAAGAGACCCAGTACTTC	CASSPWGTSGGLFQETQYF
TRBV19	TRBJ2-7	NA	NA	TGTGCCAGTAGCAAAACTTCTCCGTGGAGTCCCACCTACGAGCAGTACTTC	CASSKTSPWSPTYEQYF
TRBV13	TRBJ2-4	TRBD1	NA	TGTGCCAGCAGCACCAAACCGGGACAGAGAAACATTCAGTACTTC	CASSTKPGQRNIQYF
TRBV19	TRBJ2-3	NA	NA	TGTGCCAGTAGCTCTTCCGGGGGGCCAGATACGCAGTATTTT	CASSSSGGPDTQYF
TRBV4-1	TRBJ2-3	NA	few	TGCGCCAGCAGCCTACAGGGAGCCACGGATACGCAGTATTTT	CASSLQGATDTQYF
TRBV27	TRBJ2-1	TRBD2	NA	TGTGCCAGCAGTACCAAGGGACGGGGAGGGAGCTCCTACAATGAGCAGTTCTTC	CASSTKGRGGSSYNEQFF
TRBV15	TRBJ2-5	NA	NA	TGTGCCACCAGCCCAACGGGGTTGTCACAAGAGACCCAGTACTTC	CATSPTGLSQETQYF
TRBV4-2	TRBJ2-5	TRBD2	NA	TGTGCCAGCAGCCGTGGTAGCGGGGGGTTTGAGACCCAGTACTTC	CASSRGSGGFETQYF
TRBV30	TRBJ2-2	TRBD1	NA	TGTGCCCTCCACACCGGCCCGGACAGGGCTCCCGGGGAGCTGTTTTTT	CALHTGPDRAPGELFF
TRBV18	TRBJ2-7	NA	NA	TGTGCCAGCTCAGGGACTTCGTTGACCGGCGAGCAGTACTTC	CASSGTSLTGEQYF
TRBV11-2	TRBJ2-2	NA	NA	TGTGCCAGCAGCTTTAATGCCGGGGAGCTGTTTTTT	CASSFNAGELFF
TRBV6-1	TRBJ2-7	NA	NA	TGTGCCAGCAAGGAACAGGGCGGTGGCGAGCAGTACTTC	CASKEQGGGEQYF
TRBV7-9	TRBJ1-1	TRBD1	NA	TGTGCCAGCAGCGTACTTGGACAGGGGGAGGGGACTGAAGCTTTCTTT	CASSVLGQGEGTEAFF
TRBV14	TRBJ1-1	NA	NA	TGTGCCAGCAGCAAAGGATGGAGTGAAGCTTTCTTT	CASSKGWSEAFF
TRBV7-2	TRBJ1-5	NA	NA	TGTGCCAGCAGCGTACCACAGGGCTGGCCCCAGCATTTT	CASSVPQGWPQHF
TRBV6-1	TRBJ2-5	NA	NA	TGTGCCAGCTCCCGTAGCCGGGGGACGGTTGAGACCCAGTACTTC	CASSRSRGTVETQYF
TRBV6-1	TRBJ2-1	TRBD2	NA	TGTGCCAGCAGTGTAGACGGGGGGAGCTCCTACAATGAGCAGTTCTTC	CASSVDGGSSYNEQFF
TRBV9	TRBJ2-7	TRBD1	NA	TGTGCCAGCAGCTATACGGACAGGCAGGAGCAGTACTTC	CASSYTDRQEQYF
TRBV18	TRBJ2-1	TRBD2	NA	TGTGCCAGCTCACCAGCGGGGGGTGTGGGTGAGCAGTTCTTC	CASSPAGGVGEQFF
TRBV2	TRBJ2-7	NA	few	TGTGCCAGCACGTGGTACAGGGCTTACGAGCAGTACTTC	CASTWYRAYEQYF
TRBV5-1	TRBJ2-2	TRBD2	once	TGCGCCAGCAGCTTGCCCCCAATTGGAAGCGGGGGTGGCACCGGGGAGCTGTTTTTT	CASSLPPIGSGGGTGELFF
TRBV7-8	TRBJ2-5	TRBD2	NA	TGTGCCAGCAGCTCGACTAGCGGGGGGGCGTACTTC	CASSSTSGGAYF
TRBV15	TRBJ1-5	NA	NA	TGTGCCACCAGCAGAGGAGGAAATCAGCCCCAGCATTTT	CATSRGGNQPQHF
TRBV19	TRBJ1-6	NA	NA	TGTGCCAGTAGTATCGGGGAAAGGGTGAATTCACCCCTCCACTTT	CASSIGERVNSPLHF
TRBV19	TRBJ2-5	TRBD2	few	TGTGCCAGTAGTATAGCGGGGGGTTACCAAGAGACCCAGTACTTC	CASSIAGGYQETQYF